One sample yielded the 3 T cell receptor beta chains listed below, sequenced in a study of T-cell memory formation after mild COVID-19. Via MiXCR, TCRdb re-called the 5' RACE reads, giving one row per CDR3 protein. The sample contains about 470,000 distinct CDR3 sequences, over 15% of which appear only once. The specimen was PBMCs or a T cell subset sorted from them (not recorded which). Every receptor here comes from an adult woman who had mild COVID-19 (a few samples of this study predate the infection). Cell type and time point are not known.

The rearrangement uses TRBV5-1 and TRBJ2-3; perhaps TRBD1 as D (6 bases). Trimming took off 0 bases at V and 1 base at J, with 9 bases between the two ends. Germline assignment: CDR1 SGHRS and CDR2 YFSETQ. This CDR3 spans 15 amino acids. DNA for the CDR3: TGCGCCAGCAGCTTGGGACAGGACCGCACAGATACGCAGTATTTT. Its translation: CASSLGQDRTDTQYF.

The sample holds a few counts of this clonotype. The CDR3 region is CASSLAQGQGLNQPQHF. The CDR3 DNA follows: TGTGCCAGCAGCTTAGCCCAGGGGCAGGGTCTCAATCAGCCCCAGCATTTT. The rearrangement links TRBV7-8 to TRBJ1-5; possibly TRBD1 for D (6 bases). Germline CDR1 SGHVS, CDR2 FQNEAQ. The CDR3 length is 17 residues. V lost 0 bases, J lost 3 bases, and 15 bases lay in between.

This clonotype was seen many times. The V gene is TRBV7-3, the J gene TRBJ2-2; TRBD2 matches 8 bases. Germline CDR1 SGHTA, CDR2 FQGTGA. The J segment lost 2 bases and the V segment lost 4 bases, leaving 3 bases of the junction unmatched. CDR3 length equals 15 residues. DNA for the CDR3: TGTGCCAGCAGCTCCGGGGGGGACAACACCGGGGAGCTGTTTTTT. This encodes CASSSGGDNTGELFF. The full variable domain, its missing parts supplied by reference TRBV7-3 and TRBJ2-2, is GAGVSQTPSNKVTEKGKYVELRCDPISGHTALYWYRQSLGQGPEFLIYFQGTGAADDSGLPNDRFFAVRPEGSVSTLKIQRTERGDSAVYLCASSSGGDNTGELFFGEGSRLTVL.